This paragraph reports one TCR beta chain. The PCR ran on 60 Vbeta and 13 Jbeta primers. Sequenced by immunoSEQ multiplex PCR; TCRdb stores in-frame clones only, minus some. The repertoire holds around 260,000 clones, with roughly 80% as singletons. V lost 3 bases to trimming and J lost 0 bases, with 8 bases between them. The CDR3 is 14 amino acids. The germline V gene has CDR1 MDHEN and CDR2 SYDVKM. The sample comes from a study of cytomegalovirus exposure and HLA in healthy donors. The chain carries TRBV28 and TRBJ1-1; tentatively, D is TRBD1 (5 bases). This receptor was identified in a girl aged 2-10 years in good health and CMV-seronegative. The sample consisted of PBMCs. The CDR3 reads CASSFGGMNTEAFF. The CDR3 DNA reads as TGTGCCAGCAGTTTCGGGGGGATGAACACTGAAGCTTTCTTT. Supplemented by reference TRBV28 and TRBJ1-1, the full variable domain reads DVKVTQSSRYLVKRTGEKVFLECVQDMDHENMFWYRQDPGLGLRLIYFSYDVKMKEKGDIPEGYSVSREKKERFSLILESASTNQTSMYLCASSFGGMNTEAFFGQGTRLTVV.